The 5 T cell receptor beta chains below were found in one sample sequenced in a study of OX40 agonist ivuxolimab in advanced cancers. TCRdb's copy holds only in-frame clones and misses some; the assay was immunoSEQ multiplex PCR. The table has over 20,000 clones, around 84% seen once. Here the sequenced sample was CD4+ or CD8+ T cells sorted from blood, taken in a trial of the OX40 agonist ivuxolimab. The receptors derive from an adult with an advanced solid tumor such as melanoma, head and neck, liver or kidney cancer.

The rearrangement joins TRBV20-1 to TRBJ2-1; D remains unclear. V lost 0 bases and J lost 7, with 4 bases in between. The CDR3 has 11 amino acids. Germline V gene lookup returns CDR1 DFQATT and CDR2 SNEGSKA (reference sequence). The CDR3 DNA reads as TGCAGTGCTAGAGATGGGAATGAGCAGTTCTTC. As protein: CSARDGNEQFF.

This chain links TRBV2 with TRBJ1-6; D is unclear. The germline CDR1 and CDR2 sequences are SNHLY and FYNNEI. This CDR3 is built from 11 residues. V lost 8 bases to trimming and J lost 16 bases, with 15 bases between them. CDR3 amino acids: CASDSGFSLHF. The CDR3 nucleotides are TGTGCCAGCGATTCGGGTTTTTCACTCCACTTT.

This chain connects TRBV7-9 to TRBJ1-2; D is undetermined. The CDR3 contains 14 residues. V was cut by 5 bases and J by 6 bases, with 16 bases left in between. Per germline, CDR1 SEHNR and CDR2 FQNEAQ (reference sequence). The CDR3 loop reads CASSATAGVDGYTF. CDR3 DNA sequence: TGTGCCAGCAGCGCCACAGCCGGGGTTGATGGCTACACCTTC.

The chain links TRBV6-5 to TRBJ1-2, with D tentatively TRBD1 (6 bases). V lost 5 bases to trimming and J lost 4 bases, with 14 bases between them. This CDR3 contains 14 residues. The germline V gene encodes CDR1 MNHEY and CDR2 SVGAGI. DNA of the CDR3: TGTGCCAGCAGTCCCCGGACAGTACGCTATGGCTACACCTTC. Protein sequence: CASSPRTVRYGYTF.

Comment on this clone: The sample holds other DNA sequences that translate to the same CDR3. The chain links TRBV13 to TRBJ2-5; 8 positions agree with TRBD1. J gave up 4 bases and V 3 bases, and 10 bases lay outside the gene matches. CDR1 PRHDT and CDR2 FYEKMQ come from the germline V gene (reference sequence). The CDR3 sequence is 16 residues long. This chain's CDR3 is CASSFTKTGEAETQYF. The CDR3 nucleotides read TGTGCCAGCAGCTTTACAAAGACAGGGGAAGCAGAGACCCAGTACTTC.